Following are 17 T cell receptor beta chains from one sample sequenced in a study of blood T cell repertoires in COVID-19. The table came from immunoSEQ multiplex PCR; TCRdb's copy has only in-frame clones and leaves some out. The sample contains 150,000 to 200,000 clones, approximately 90% of which appear only once. Sequenced material: peripheral blood. The source is a man aged 25-45 years with COVID-19, enrolled during active disease.

The gene calls are TRBV6-1 and TRBJ1-5, with 10 bases identical to TRBD1. The CDR3 spans 13 residues. Germline CDR1 MNHNS, CDR2 SASEGT. Unmatched junction bases numbered 3, after V lost 6 bases and J lost 7 bases. The CDR3 DNA sequence: TGTGCCAGCAGGAAGGGACAGGGGCAGCCCCAGCATTTT. This sequence encodes CASRKGQGQPQHF.

The V call is TRBV7-9, the J call TRBJ2-5; 11 bases are a match to TRBD1. Germline V CDR1 and CDR2: SEHNR, FQNEAQ (reference sequence). The V segment lost 1 base and the J segment 7 bases; nucleotides outside the gene matches: 5. The CDR3 consists of 15 residues. This chain's CDR3 is CASSLGGQGAGTQYF. The DNA of the CDR3 is TGTGCCAGCAGCTTAGGAGGACAGGGGGCGGGGACCCAGTACTTC.

V is TRBV5-6 and J is TRBJ2-1; D is perhaps TRBD2 (7 bases). The V and J ends lost 6 bases and 9 bases respectively, with 16 bases between them. CDR3 size: 13 residues. Germline CDR1 reads SGHDT; CDR2 reads YYEEEE. CDR3 in DNA: TGTGCCAGCACCCTGACAGGCGGGGGTGAGCAGTTCTTC. Its protein product is CASTLTGGGEQFF. Full variable domain (outside the CDR3, taken from reference TRBV5-6 and TRBJ2-1): DAGVTQSPTHLIKTRGQQVTLRCSPKSGHDTVSWYQQALGQGPQFIFQYYEEEERQRGNFPDRFSGHQFPNYSSELNVNALLLGDSALYLCASTLTGGGEQFFGPGTRLTVL.

The chain joins TRBV7-2 to TRBJ1-2; no clear D. The germline V gene has CDR1 SGHTA and CDR2 FQGNSA. V lost 1 base to trimming and J lost 2 bases, with 8 bases between them. This CDR3 has 14 residues. The CDR3 bases are TGTGCCAGCAGCTTAGACTGGCGGAACTATGGCTACACCTTC. Protein product: CASSLDWRNYGYTF. Filled out from reference TRBV7-2 and TRBJ1-2, the complete variable domain reads GAGVSQSPSNKVTEKGKDVELRCDPISGHTALYWYRQSLGQGLEFLIYFQGNSAPDKSGLPSDRFSAERTGGSVSTLTIQRTQQEDSAVYLCASSLDWRNYGYTFGSGTRLTVV.

This rearrangement joins TRBV27 to TRBJ1-6, with 10 bases identical to TRBD1. V shed 7 bases and J 9 bases; nucleotides not matched to a gene: 9. Germline assignment: CDR1 MNHEY and CDR2 SMNVEV (reference sequence). The CDR3 extends over 15 amino acids. DNA for the CDR3: TGTGCCAGCACCCAGCTAGGGACAGGGGTTTCACCCCTCCACTTT. Translated: CASTQLGTGVSPLHF.

The rearrangement joins TRBV5-4 to TRBJ2-2; the match to TRBD2 covers 7 bases. CDR1 is SGHNT, CDR2 YYREEE, per germline (reference sequence). CDR3 length: 15 amino acids. J gave up 6 bases and V 4 bases, and 9 bases lay outside the gene matches. Written as DNA, the CDR3 is TGTGCCAGCAGCCTAGCGGCGAAGGGTTCCGGGGAGCTGTTTTTT. Translated, it gives CASSLAAKGSGELFF.

This clone was seen just once. The rearrangement uses TRBV7-3 and TRBJ2-7, with TRBD1 as a possible D gene (6 bases). This CDR3 has 13 residues. Trimming removed 0 bases from V and 6 bases from J, with 9 bases in between. From germline, CDR1 is SGHTA and CDR2 FQGTGA. CDR3 in amino acids: CASSLTAGAEQYF. CDR3 sequence (DNA): TGTGCCAGCAGCTTAACGGCAGGGGCCGAGCAGTACTTC.

The V gene is TRBV27, the J gene TRBJ2-7, with D unclear. The germline V gene has CDR1 MNHEY and CDR2 SMNVEV (reference sequence). The length of the CDR3 is 14 residues. Trimming took off 6 bases at V and 4 bases at J, with 16 bases between the two ends. The CDR3 sequence is CASSPSYLTYEQYF. The CDR3 DNA reads TGTGCCAGCAGCCCTTCCTACCTTACGTACGAGCAGTACTTC.

The chain employs TRBV5-5 and TRBJ2-7; the D is unclear. CDR3 length equals 12 residues. Germline CDR1 is SGHKS and CDR2 is YYEKEE (reference sequence). V dropped 1 base and J dropped 3 bases, with 5 bases sitting between them. The CDR3 spells CASSLIGYEQYF. As DNA, the CDR3 is TGTGCCAGCAGCTTGATCGGCTACGAGCAGTACTTC.

V gene TRBV5-4 combines with J gene TRBJ1-4; 7 bases align to TRBD1. The CDR3 loop spans 15 amino acids. Germline V gene lookup returns CDR1 SGHNT and CDR2 YYREEE (reference sequence). The ends lost 3 bases at V and 7 bases at J; junction bases unmatched: 9. The CDR3 nucleotides read TGTGCCAGCAGCTCCCCACAGGGGTCGGGTGAAAAACTGTTTTTT. Amino acids: CASSSPQGSGEKLFF.

The chain combines TRBV6-5 with TRBJ2-7; possible D gene TRBD1, 6 bases. In germline, CDR1 is MNHEY, CDR2 SVGAGI. The CDR3 has 13 amino acids. V lost 4 bases to trimming and J lost 2 bases, with 9 bases between them. The CDR3, as DNA: TGTGCCAGCAGTTCGACAGGTACCTACGAGCAGTACTTC. Its protein is CASSSTGTYEQYF.

This clone occurred once. The CDR3 spells CASSQGGGGGETQYF. The CDR3 DNA is TGTGCCAGCAGCCAAGGAGGCGGGGGGGGAGAGACCCAGTACTTC. The V gene is TRBV4-2, the J gene TRBJ2-5, with 9 bases aligning to TRBD2. Trimming removed 1 base from V and 4 bases from J; junction bases left unmatched: 4. In germline, CDR1 is LGHNA, CDR2 YNFKEQ. The CDR3 consists of 15 residues.

This chain joins TRBV20-1 and TRBJ1-1; D ambiguous. CDR3 length: 11 residues. The V end was cut by 6 bases, the J end by 0 bases, with 5 bases between. CDR1 DFQATT and CDR2 SNEGSKA come from the germline V gene (reference sequence). CDR3 in amino acids: CSARVNTEAFF. The CDR3 DNA is TGCAGTGCCCGGGTGAACACTGAAGCTTTCTTT.

This clone showed up just once. The gene calls are TRBV19 and TRBJ2-5; D uncertain. Trimming shortened V by 3 bases and J by 4 bases, and 6 bases separated the two germline ends. CDR1 is LNHDA and CDR2 is SQIVND in the germline V gene (reference sequence). The CDR3 spans 12 residues. The DNA of the CDR3 is TGTGCCAGTAGTATCCCTCCAGAGACCCAGTACTTC. Protein product: CASSIPPETQYF.

This clone was detected once. The chain carries TRBV29-1 and TRBJ2-1, with 8 bases fitting TRBD2. The CDR3 extends over 15 amino acids. From germline, CDR1 is SQVTM and CDR2 ANQGSEA. The junction had 5 bases not matched to a gene; V was cut back by 4 bases and J by 0 bases. CDR3 in DNA: TGCAGCGTTGGGACTAGCCAAAGCTCCTACAATGAGCAGTTCTTC. It specifies CSVGTSQSSYNEQFF.

This clone was observed once. This sequence joins TRBV7-6 and TRBJ2-3, with D unclear. V was clipped by 2 bases and J by 3 bases, with 12 bases between them. This CDR3 is built from 15 residues. Germline values: CDR1 SGHVS, CDR2 FNYEAQ. For the CDR3, the DNA is TGTGCCAGCAGCTTACATCCGTTTCAGACAGATACGCAGTATTTT. This encodes CASSLHPFQTDTQYF.

V and J are TRBV6-6 and TRBJ1-2, with 7 bases identical to TRBD1. The CDR3 spans 14 residues. Germline CDR1 and CDR2: MNHNY and SVGAGI (reference sequence). The J segment lost 6 bases and the V segment lost 2 bases, leaving 6 bases of the junction unmatched. In DNA form, the CDR3 reads TGTGCCAGCAGTTACAGACAGGGTAATGATGGCTACACCTTC. Translation: CASSYRQGNDGYTF.